What follows describes a single T cell receptor beta chain. In germline, CDR1 is SGHTA, CDR2 FQGNSA. Trimming at V came to 5 bases and at J to 6 bases, leaving 22 bases not matched to a gene. The CDR3 sequence is 19 residues long. The data were taken from a study of T cell responses to AZD1222 COVID-19 vaccine. Sequenced by immunoSEQ multiplex PCR; TCRdb stores in-frame clones only, minus some. The sample holds 100,000 to 130,000 clones, 87% seen once. V is TRBV7-2 and J is TRBJ1-2; 9 bases line up with TRBD1. The clonotype was recovered from an adult who received the AZD1222 COVID-19 vaccine. Source: peripheral blood, taken 28 days after the second AZD1222 dose. The CDR3 is CASSPPDRDRVRRWDGYTF. In DNA, the CDR3 is TGTGCCAGCAGCCCACCCGATCGGGACAGGGTGAGAAGGTGGGATGGCTACACCTTC.